In its sample, the clone carrying this T cell receptor beta chain was seen a few times. This entry belongs to a study of blood T cells in healthy people across ages. PCR was performed a second time for roughly 7 to 12 cycles using a sample-barcoded 5' primer and a J-beta primer mix. Sequencing yielded, for each sample, at least 3 million paired-end reads carrying CDR3. TCRdb recomputed calls from the 5' RACE reads with MiXCR, one row per CDR3 protein. The data contain about 940,000 distinct CDR3 sequences, around 46% of them singletons. Germline V gene sequence: CDR1 SGHTA, CDR2 FQGNSA. The CDR3 totals 12 residues. V was pared by 1 base and J by 9 bases, with 7 bases between.

Sequencing used blood. The receptor comes from a man aged 25 to 40 in good health. The genes are TRBV7-2 and TRBJ2-1; D gene ambiguous. CDR3 sequence reads: CASSLETLEQFF. CDR3 DNA sequence: TGTGCCAGCAGCTTAGAGACCCTTGAGCAGTTCTTC.